Listed here are 10 T cell receptor beta chains from one sample, sequenced in a study of regulatory T cells in long-lasting Graves disease. Arm-PCR of CDR3 regions and iRepertoire HTBI primers were the basis on which TCR beta libraries were built. TCRdb re-analysed the multiplex PCR reads in MiXCR, keeping a single row per CDR3 protein. The sample includes hundreds of thousands of distinct CDR3 sequences, about 13% of them seen just once. Time point given: newly diagnosed GD, antithyroid drugs for less than 3 months. Extracted PBMC RNA gave rise to the TCR library. The sample was also reused in another study, on T cells in Graves' hyperthyroidism and ophthalmopathy.

The source was peripheral blood mononuclear cells (PBMCs), collected at new diagnosis, from a patient treated with antithyroid drugs. These receptors were obtained from a man aged 30 to 45 with Graves disease.

This clonotype was found a few times. The rearrangement joins TRBV7-9 to TRBJ1-6; 7 nucleotides agree with TRBD1. The CDR3 length is 14 residues. The germline V gene has CDR1 SEHNR and CDR2 FQNEAQ (reference sequence). Trimming removed 6 bases from V and 5 bases from J; junction bases left unmatched: 4. The CDR3 protein is CASRDDRDNSPLHF. The CDR3 DNA is TGTGCCAGCAGAGACGACAGGGATAATTCACCCCTCCACTTT.

This clonotype was seen many times. The chain employs TRBV5-1 and TRBJ2-3, with D possibly called TRBD1 or TRBD2 (6 bases each). This CDR3 is built from 14 residues. V gave up 0 bases and J gave up 6 bases, with 11 bases separating them. The V gene's germline CDR1 is SGHRS and CDR2 YFSETQ. Written as DNA, the CDR3 is TGCGCCAGCAGCTTGGAGAGGGGGGAGGATACGCAGTATTTT. This encodes CASSLERGEDTQYF.

This clonotype was recorded at least ten times. The chain employs TRBV6-9 and TRBJ2-7; the match to TRBD1 covers 7 bases. The V gene's germline CDR1 is MNHGY and CDR2 SVAAGI. The CDR3 consists of 15 residues. V lost 4 bases to trimming and J lost 1 base; unmatched junction nucleotides: 7. In DNA, the CDR3 is TGTGCCAGCAGTTTCTCCGACAGGGCTTCCTACGAGCAGTACTTC. Translated: CASSFSDRASYEQYF.

This clonotype was seen at least ten times. The J gene is TRBJ2-7, the V gene TRBV6-2 or TRBV6-3; D not certain. The CDR3 runs 11 residues. V gave up 5 bases and J gave up 7 bases, with 9 bases separating them. Germline V gene data show CDR1 as MNHEY and CDR2 as SVGEGT. CDR3: CASSTGWEQYF. In nucleotides, the CDR3 is TGTGCCAGCAGTACTGGCTGGGAGCAGTACTTC.

The table lists this clonotype with many counts. As DNA, the CDR3 is TGCAGCACTCGACAGGAGGGAGAGACCCAGTACTTC. Its protein product is CSTRQEGETQYF. The chain has TRBV29-1 and TRBJ2-5; D possibly matches TRBD1 or TRBD2 (6 bases each). This CDR3 spans 12 amino acids. V was shortened by 8 bases and J by 4 bases, with 14 bases between the two germline ends. In germline, CDR1 is SQVTM, CDR2 ANQGSEA. Based on the CDR3 plus reference TRBV29-1 and TRBJ2-5, the full variable domain is SAVISQKPSRDICQRGTSLTIQCQVDSQVTMMFWYRQQPGQSLTLIATANQGSEATYESGFVIDKFPISRPNLTFSTLTVSNMSPEDSSIYLCSTRQEGETQYFGPGTRLLVL.

This sequence joins TRBV5-1 and TRBJ2-3; 9 bases line up with TRBD1. The CDR3 runs to 14 residues. The junction had 5 bases not matched to a gene; V was cut back by 5 bases and J by 4 bases. Germline V gene sequence: CDR1 SGHRS, CDR2 YFSETQ. This CDR3 reads CASRQGARADTQYF. In DNA form, the CDR3 reads TGCGCCAGCAGACAGGGGGCGCGTGCAGATACGCAGTATTTT.

The chain has TRBV20-1 and TRBJ2-3; D is uncertain. V was pared by 0 bases and J by 0 bases, with 7 bases between. In germline, CDR1 is DFQATT, CDR2 SNEGSKA (reference sequence). The CDR3 extends over 14 amino acids. The CDR3 loop is CSARDQPSTDTQYF. The CDR3, as DNA: TGCAGTGCTAGAGATCAACCTAGCACAGATACGCAGTATTTT.

This clonotype came up many times. The rearrangement links TRBV7-8 to TRBJ2-1, with 8 bases fitting TRBD2. The CDR3 runs to 15 residues. The germline gives CDR1 SGHVS, CDR2 FQNEAQ. J was trimmed by 8 bases and V by 2 bases; bases with no gene match: 8. CDR3 DNA: TGTGCCAGCAGCTTAAGCAGCGGGAGTGGGTATGAGCAGTTCTTC. Protein sequence: CASSLSSGSGYEQFF.

Many counts were recorded for this clonotype. Here the CDR3 DNA reads TGTGCCAGCAGCGTAGGCCTAGCGGGAGGGAACTACGAGCAGTACTTC. This encodes CASSVGLAGGNYEQYF. The rearrangement joins TRBV9 to TRBJ2-7, with 12 nucleotides matching TRBD2. Germline trimming cut 0 bases from V and 3 bases from J; bases unmatched to any gene: 4. Germline lookup yields CDR1 SGDLS and CDR2 YYNGEE. The CDR3 covers 16 residues.

The sample holds many counts of this clonotype. The V gene is TRBV24-1, the J gene TRBJ1-5, with TRBD1 matching over 7 bases. Germline CDR1 is KGHDR and CDR2 is SFDVKD. After removal of 3 bases from V and 0 bases from J, the junction contained 7 bases not matched to a gene. This CDR3 contains 17 residues. The CDR3 here is CATSDTAQGISNQPQHF. The CDR3, as DNA: TGTGCCACCAGTGATACAGCACAGGGGATTAGCAATCAGCCCCAGCATTTT.